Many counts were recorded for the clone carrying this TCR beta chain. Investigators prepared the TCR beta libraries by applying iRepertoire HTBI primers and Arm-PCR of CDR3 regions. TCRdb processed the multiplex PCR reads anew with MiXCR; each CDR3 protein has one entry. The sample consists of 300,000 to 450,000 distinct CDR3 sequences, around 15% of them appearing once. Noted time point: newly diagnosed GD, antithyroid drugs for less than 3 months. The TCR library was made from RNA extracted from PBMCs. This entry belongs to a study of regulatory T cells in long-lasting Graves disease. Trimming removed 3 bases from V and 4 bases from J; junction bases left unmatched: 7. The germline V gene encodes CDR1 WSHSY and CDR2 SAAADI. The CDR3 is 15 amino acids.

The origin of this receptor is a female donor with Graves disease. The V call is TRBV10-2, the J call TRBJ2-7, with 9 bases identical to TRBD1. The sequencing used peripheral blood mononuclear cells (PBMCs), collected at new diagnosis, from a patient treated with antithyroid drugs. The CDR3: CASSETGTGWYEQYF. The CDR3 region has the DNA TGCGCCAGCAGTGAAACAGGGACAGGGTGGTACGAGCAGTACTTC.